This T cell receptor beta chain stems from a study of blood T cell repertoires in COVID-19. Study at large: Some COVID-19 samples were acute and others convalescent; all came from the United States, Italy and Spain.

A Seattle source enrolled patients during active infection and followed them longitudinally. The CDR3 spans 15 residues. CDR1 and CDR2 from the germline V gene are LNHDA and SQIVND (reference sequence). The V gene end was trimmed by 2 bases and the J gene end by 4 bases; junction bases not matched to a gene: 2. Sequencing was performed with immunoSEQ multiplex PCR; in TCRdb, only in-frame clones are kept and a portion is missing. The sample yields 150,000 or so clones, 75% to 90% seen once. The sequencing input was peripheral blood. The chain links TRBV19 to TRBJ2-1; 10 nucleotides match TRBD2. The origin of this receptor is a man younger than 35 with COVID-19, enrolled during active disease. The CDR3 spells CASSITSGTYNEQFF. The CDR3, as DNA: TGTGCCAGTAGTATAACTAGCGGGACTTACAATGAGCAGTTCTTC.